The 18 T cell receptor beta chains listed next were all sequenced from one sample in a study of Ad26.COV2.S vaccination and SARS-CoV-2 variants. The protocol was immunoSEQ multiplex PCR, while the TCRdb copy is restricted to in-frame clones and leaves out a portion. Counted here are about 350,000 clones, around 88% occurring once; the ten biggest clones make up roughly 10%. Specified treatment: around 19 received Ad26.COV2.S at low or high dose, single or two shots; 5 received placebo; per-sample allocation not given. At day 63 after the first vaccine or placebo injection, samples were drawn. The sample was peripheral blood, taken in a trial of Ad26.COV2.S vaccine versus placebo. The receptor set was obtained from a person aged 18-60 years who received the Ad26.COV2.S COVID-19 vaccine or a placebo.

This clone was seen only once. The chain joins TRBV29-1 to TRBJ1-2; 7 bases align to TRBD1. CDR1 and CDR2 (germline): SQVTM, ANQGSEA. This CDR3 is built from 12 residues. J gave up 4 bases and V 3 bases, and 2 bases lay outside the gene matches. The DNA of the CDR3 is TGCAGCGTTGAGGCAGGGGGCTATGGCTACACCTTC. It translates to CSVEAGGYGYTF.

The chain recombines TRBV19 with TRBJ2-7, with D possibly being TRBD1 (7 bases). Germline assignment: CDR1 LNHDA and CDR2 SQIVND (reference sequence). Trimming shortened V by 5 bases and J by 3 bases, and 14 bases separated the two germline ends. The CDR3 consists of 14 residues. The CDR3 sequence: CASSGGGLGYEQYF. CDR3 nucleotides: TGTGCCAGTAGTGGAGGGGGCTTGGGCTACGAGCAGTACTTC.

The J gene is TRBJ2-3, the V gene TRBV9; D is undetermined. In germline, CDR1 is SGDLS, CDR2 YYNGEE. Trimming removed 0 bases at V and 6 bases at J, with 14 bases between. CDR3 length: 15 amino acids. The CDR3: CASSVELNGWDTQYF. The CDR3 DNA follows: TGTGCCAGCAGCGTAGAACTGAATGGGTGGGATACGCAGTATTTT.

The chain employs TRBV4-3 and TRBJ2-7; D uncertain. The CDR3 covers 15 residues. Germline V gene data show CDR1 as LGHNA and CDR2 as YSLEER. Trimming left V 0 bases short and J 0 bases short, with 9 bases between. The CDR3, as DNA: TGCGCCAGCAGCCAAGATCGGCACTTCTCCTACGAGCAGTACTTC. As protein: CASSQDRHFSYEQYF.

The rearrangement joins TRBV28 to TRBJ1-1; D remains unclear. The CDR3 is made up of 14 amino acids. The V end lost 3 bases, the J end lost 4 bases, and 12 bases lay between the germline ends. The germline V gene has CDR1 MDHEN and CDR2 SYDVKM. CDR3 coding DNA: TGTGCCAGCAGTTTCTCTAGAGCGGGCACTGAAGCTTTCTTT. Amino acid sequence: CASSFSRAGTEAFF.

The chain couples TRBV28 to TRBJ1-5; D is unclear. Looked up from germline, CDR1 is MDHEN and CDR2 is SYDVKM. Deletions cut 8 bases from V and 2 bases from J, with 19 bases between. The CDR3 contains 16 residues. The CDR3 sequence is CASRPGRPWGNQPQHF. The CDR3 DNA sequence: TGTGCCAGCCGTCCTGGGCGCCCATGGGGCAATCAGCCCCAGCATTTT.

The chain joins TRBV7-2 to TRBJ1-5; D gene uncertain. The germline CDR1 and CDR2 sequences are SGHTA and FQGNSA. This CDR3 comprises 15 residues. The V end was cut by 4 bases, the J end by 0 bases, with 10 bases between. CDR3 nucleotide sequence: TGTGCCAGCAGCTCCTCCGGGTCTAGCAATCAGCCCCAGCATTTT. This translates into CASSSSGSSNQPQHF.

The chain carries TRBV5-1 and TRBJ2-5, with D possibly being TRBD1 or TRBD2 (5 bases each). The CDR3 consists of 13 residues. Germline CDR1 and CDR2: SGHRS and YFSETQ. The V end lost 4 bases, the J end lost 5 bases, and 12 bases lay between the germline ends. This CDR3 is CASSRDLRETQYF. The CDR3 DNA reads as TGCGCCAGCAGCAGGGACCTACGGGAGACCCAGTACTTC.

The genes are TRBV7-9 and TRBJ2-7; D perhaps matches TRBD2 (6 bases). CDR1 is SEHNR and CDR2 is FQNEAQ in the germline V gene (reference sequence). This CDR3 contains 16 residues. V was clipped by 2 bases and J by 1 base, with 15 bases between them. The CDR3 nucleotides are TGTGCCAGCAGCTTACCGGGGAGGAACAGGTCCTACGAGCAGTACTTC. It codes for CASSLPGRNRSYEQYF.

This sequence joins TRBV7-8 and TRBJ1-2; TRBD1 aligns across 8 bases. J was trimmed by 7 bases and V by 1 base; bases with no gene match: 11. The CDR3 spans 16 residues. In germline, CDR1 is SGHVS, CDR2 FQNEAQ. DNA of the CDR3: TGTGCCAGCAGCTTAGGACCCCAGGGGGCAACCGGTGGCTACACCTTC. This codes for CASSLGPQGATGGYTF.

This rearrangement joins TRBV5-4 to TRBJ2-1; 9 positions agree with TRBD1. Trimming removed 6 bases from V and 9 bases from J; junction bases left unmatched: 13. The CDR3 totals 15 residues. The germline CDR1 and CDR2 sequences are SGHNT and YYREEE (reference sequence). The CDR3 loop reads CASTVQGALGGEQFF. The CDR3 DNA follows: TGTGCCAGCACGGTACAGGGGGCGCTGGGAGGTGAGCAGTTCTTC.

This chain connects TRBV5-1 to TRBJ2-3; TRBD2 matches at 7 bases. Germline trimming cut 3 bases from V and 2 bases from J; bases unmatched to any gene: 12. Germline CDR1 is SGHRS and CDR2 is YFSETQ. This CDR3 region has 17 residues. CDR3 residues: CASSSRPSGRDTDTQYF. The CDR3 DNA follows: TGCGCCAGCAGCTCCCGACCTAGCGGACGGGACACAGATACGCAGTATTTT. Full variable domain (missing parts from reference TRBV5-1 and TRBJ2-3): KAGVTQTPRYLIKTRGQQVTLSCSPISGHRSVSWYQQTPGQGLQFLFEYFSETQRNKGNFPGRFSGRQFSNSRSEMNVSTLELGDSALYLCASSSRPSGRDTDTQYFGPGTRLTVL.

The chain carries TRBV7-2 and TRBJ2-7; D may match TRBD1 or TRBD2 (5 bases each). The CDR3 is 14 residues long. Trimming shortened V by 5 bases and J by 0 bases, and 11 bases separated the two germline ends. Germline V gives CDR1 SGHTA, CDR2 FQGNSA. The chain's CDR3 is CASSPGLASYEQYF. The CDR3 DNA reads TGTGCCAGCAGCCCGGGGCTAGCCTCCTACGAGCAGTACTTC.

This chain connects TRBV11-2 to TRBJ2-3; 8 bases line up with TRBD2. Trimming took 5 bases from V and 2 from J; bases not matched to a gene: 9. This CDR3 contains 16 residues. Looked up from germline, CDR1 is SGHAT and CDR2 is FQNNGV. CDR3 sequence (DNA): TGTGCCAGCAGCCTGGGGGCGGGAGGATTCACAGATACGCAGTATTTT. This codes for CASSLGAGGFTDTQYF.

The genes are TRBV4-1 and TRBJ2-3, with a possible D match to TRBD2 (6 bases). The CDR3 covers 15 residues. The germline gives CDR1 MGHRA, CDR2 YSYEKL. V gave up 4 bases and J gave up 3 bases, with 14 bases separating them. In DNA form, the CDR3 reads TGCGCCAGCAGCCCTGGACCGGGGAGGACAGATACGCAGTATTTT. Translated: CASSPGPGRTDTQYF.

This chain connects TRBV6-6 to TRBJ2-5; perhaps TRBD1 as D (5 bases). Germline V lookup: CDR1 MNHNY, CDR2 SVGAGI (reference sequence). V lost 6 bases and J 0 bases, leaving 8 bases between the germline ends. The CDR3 covers 13 residues. The CDR3 sequence: CASRTTDQETQYF. CDR3 in DNA: TGTGCCAGCAGGACGACAGACCAAGAGACCCAGTACTTC.

The rearrangement joins TRBV27 to TRBJ2-7; maybe TRBD1 (6 bases). From germline, CDR1 is MNHEY and CDR2 SMNVEV (reference sequence). V lost 4 bases and J lost 3, with 19 bases in between. The CDR3 loop spans 16 amino acids. As DNA, the CDR3 is TGTGCCAGCAGTTCCCAAGCCGGGACAAAGATCTACGAGCAGTACTTC. It codes for CASSSQAGTKIYEQYF.

J is TRBJ2-5 and V is TRBV7-2; D may be TRBD2 (6 bases). V was trimmed by 4 bases and J by 1 base, leaving 10 bases between them. In germline, CDR1 is SGHTA, CDR2 FQGNSA. The CDR3 extends over 14 amino acids. The CDR3 nucleotides are TGTGCCAGCAGCTATCAGACTAGCCAAGAGACCCAGTACTTC. This gives the protein CASSYQTSQETQYF.